This T cell receptor (beta chain) comes out of a study of T cells after yellow fever vaccination. Points from the study as a whole: Post-booster reappearance was seen for most primary-vaccination clones (roughly 96% CD4, about 88% CD8).

By 5'RACE template switching, TCR cDNA was produced, with a universal primer site and UMIs added in the process. TCRdb processed the 5' RACE reads anew with MiXCR; each CDR3 protein has one entry. In the table there are 250,000 to 350,000 distinct CDR3 sequences, 4% to 5.5% of which are singletons. Notes on this clonotype: What it binds is unknown.

The J segment lost 13 bases and the V segment lost 6 bases, leaving 9 bases of the junction unmatched. CDR3 length: 12 residues. Germline CDR1 is SGHTA and CDR2 is FQGNSA. This TCR derives from a man aged 18 to 29 who received the YFV17D yellow fever vaccine. The material was PBMCs, obtained 15 days after the yellow fever booster vaccination. V usage is TRBV7-2 and J usage is TRBJ2-1; 7 bases are a match to TRBD1. The CDR3 coding sequence is TGTGCCAGCAGAGACCAGGGGGATCAACAGTTCTTC. It encodes CASRDQGDQQFF.